This passage covers 19 T cell receptor beta chains from one sample sequenced in a study of CD8 T cells in ankylosing spondylitis. Study conclusions and caveats: A TCR beta motif of eight or nine highly homologous variants seemed to mark ankylosing spondylitis blood.

The antigens of these receptors remain unknown. TCRdb re-called the 5' RACE reads with MiXCR, one entry per CDR3 protein. The sample includes under 850,000 distinct CDR3 sequences, 15% to 20% of them seen just once. Sequenced: blood, either unsorted or a sorted T cell fraction (not recorded which). The receptors here all came from a male donor with ankylosing spondylitis.

This clonotype was seen ten or more times. The V call is TRBV20-1, the J call TRBJ2-7, with 9 bases matching TRBD2. Germline V gene lookup returns CDR1 DFQATT and CDR2 SNEGSKA (reference sequence). J lost 3 bases, V lost 0 bases, and 12 bases had no gene match. The CDR3 is made up of 17 amino acids. The CDR3, as DNA: TGCAGTGCTAGAGACTCCGTTGGGAGCGGGAGGCTCTACGAGCAGTACTTC. It is translated as CSARDSVGSGRLYEQYF.

The chain has TRBV14 and TRBJ2-7, with D unclear. The CDR3 spans 12 residues. Germline V gene sequence: CDR1 SGHDN, CDR2 FVKESK. V gave up 1 base and J gave up 5 bases, with 6 bases separating them. This chain's CDR3 is CASSQVVDEQYF. The CDR3 DNA follows: TGTGCCAGCAGCCAAGTCGTGGACGAGCAGTACTTC.

This sequence joins TRBV6-5 and TRBJ2-2; maybe TRBD1 (6 bases). Deletions cut 2 bases from V and 6 bases from J, with 16 bases between. CDR1 and CDR2 from the germline V gene are MNHEY and SVGAGI. The CDR3 sequence is 16 residues long. CDR3 region: CASSYRPGVRAGELFF. In DNA, the CDR3 is TGTGCCAGCAGTTACCGACCAGGGGTGCGCGCCGGGGAGCTGTTTTTT.

The table lists this clonotype with a few counts. V and J are TRBV12-3 or TRBV12-4 and TRBJ1-1, with 10 nucleotides matching TRBD1. Trimming removed 5 bases from V and 5 bases from J; junction bases left unmatched: 8. The CDR3 spans 15 residues. This chain's CDR3 is CASSNPGQGRTEAFF. In nucleotides, the CDR3 is TGTGCCAGCAGTAACCCGGGACAGGGGAGGACTGAAGCTTTCTTT.

The gene calls are TRBV12-3 or TRBV12-4 and TRBJ1-2; D gene ambiguous. Trimming shortened V by 7 bases and J by 3 bases, and 15 bases separated the two germline ends. CDR3 length equals 14 residues. CDR3 protein: CASTAAGMDYGYTF. CDR3 DNA: TGTGCCAGCACCGCGGCGGGGATGGACTATGGCTACACCTTC.

The chain joins TRBV7-8 to TRBJ2-7; D is uncertain. V was clipped by 5 bases and J by 6 bases, with 11 bases between them. CDR1 is SGHVS and CDR2 is FQNEAQ in the germline V gene. The CDR3 runs 12 residues. The CDR3, as DNA: TGTGCCAGCAGCCCCACCGTCTTCGAGCAGTACTTC. It translates to CASSPTVFEQYF.

This clonotype occurred a few times. The J gene is TRBJ1-2, the V gene TRBV5-6; TRBD1 matches at 9 bases. The V gene's germline CDR1 is SGHDT and CDR2 YYEEEE. The V gene end was trimmed by 4 bases and the J gene end by 2 bases; junction bases not matched to a gene: 3. The CDR3 has 14 amino acids. CDR3 nucleotide sequence: TGTGCCAGCAGCAGACAGGGGGTAAACTATGGCTACACCTTC. Amino acid sequence: CASSRQGVNYGYTF.

V is TRBV9 and J is TRBJ2-1, with 8 bases identical to TRBD2. The CDR3 is 15 residues long. Germline CDR1 SGDLS, CDR2 YYNGEE. V was pared by 2 bases and J by 8 bases, with 9 bases of the junction left unmatched. The CDR3 is CASSVLSGGAHEQFF. CDR3 nucleotides: TGTGCCAGCAGCGTTTTATCGGGGGGGGCTCATGAGCAGTTCTTC.

The chain is built from TRBV27 and TRBJ2-7, with TRBD1 matching over 10 bases. The CDR3 runs 13 residues. V was clipped by 4 bases and J by 6 bases; unmatched bases: 3. CDR1 and CDR2 (germline): MNHEY, SMNVEV (reference sequence). The CDR3 reads CASSSGTGAEQYF. CDR3 in DNA: TGTGCCAGCAGTTCCGGGACAGGGGCCGAGCAGTACTTC.

This clonotype came up many times. This sequence joins TRBV7-3 and TRBJ2-3; D remains ambiguous. CDR3 size: 13 residues. Germline assignment: CDR1 SGHTA and CDR2 FQGTGA. V was shortened by 3 bases and J by 1 base, with 5 bases between the two germline ends. Here the CDR3 reads CASSFTGTDTQYF. The DNA for the CDR3 is TGTGCCAGCAGCTTCACGGGCACAGATACGCAGTATTTT.

The V call is TRBV10-3, the J call TRBJ2-7, with a tentative D call TRBD1 (6 bases). The germline CDR1 and CDR2 sequences are ENHRY and SYGVKD. V lost 8 bases and J 1 base, leaving 12 bases between the germline ends. CDR3 size: 13 residues. This chain's CDR3 is CAIRDITSYEQYF. The CDR3 coding sequence is TGTGCCATCCGGGACATAACTTCCTACGAGCAGTACTTC.

The chain recombines TRBV4-2 with TRBJ1-6, with 10 nucleotides matching TRBD1. This CDR3 spans 14 amino acids. CDR1 is LGHNA and CDR2 is YNFKEQ in the germline V gene. The junction had 3 bases not matched to a gene; V was cut back by 4 bases and J by 9 bases. CDR3 nucleotides: TGTGCCAGCAGCCGCGACAGGGGGCCTTCACCCCTCCACTTT. Its translation: CASSRDRGPSPLHF.

The V call is TRBV7-6, the J call TRBJ2-7; 9 bases match TRBD1. This CDR3 contains 14 residues. CDR1 is SGHVS and CDR2 is FNYEAQ in the germline V gene. With V trimmed by 4 bases and J by 5 bases, 6 bases remained unmatched. CDR3: CASSSRTGEDEQYF. The CDR3 DNA is TGTGCCAGCAGCTCCCGGACAGGGGAAGACGAGCAGTACTTC.

The chain recombines TRBV12-3 or TRBV12-4 with TRBJ2-3; D is uncertain. The CDR3 runs 13 residues. V was pared by 3 bases and J by 5 bases, with 9 bases between. CDR3 sequence reads: CASSLFDGDTQYF. CDR3 DNA: TGTGCCAGCAGTTTGTTTGACGGAGATACGCAGTATTTT.

CDR3 sequence (DNA): TGTGCCAGCAGTTACGACAGTTCCTACGAGCAGTACTTC. Protein sequence: CASSYDSSYEQYF. J is TRBJ2-7 and V is TRBV6-5, with TRBD1 as a possible D gene (5 bases). The V gene lost 2 bases and the J gene lost 1 base, with 6 bases spanning the gap. Germline V CDR1 and CDR2: MNHEY, SVGAGI. The CDR3 is 13 residues long.

V gene TRBV7-9 combines with J gene TRBJ2-5, with D possibly matching TRBD1 (6 bases). This CDR3 spans 14 amino acids. Trimming removed 9 bases from V and 5 bases from J, with 19 bases in between. Looked up from germline, CDR1 is SEHNR and CDR2 is FQNEAQ (reference sequence). The CDR3 DNA reads TGTGCCAGTTACGCCCATGGGGGCACGGAGACCCAGTACTTC. Translation gives CASYAHGGTETQYF.

There are many counts of this clonotype. CDR3 in amino acids: CASSLTGRPHEQFF. CDR3 DNA sequence: TGTGCCAGCAGCTTGACCGGAAGGCCCCATGAGCAGTTCTTC. The V call is TRBV5-5, the J call TRBJ2-1, with no clear D. The CDR3 length is 14 residues. Trimming pared 1 base from V and 8 bases from J, leaving 13 bases between. Germline CDR1 SGHKS, CDR2 YYEKEE (reference sequence).

The genes are TRBV5-6 and TRBJ1-6; D perhaps matches TRBD1 (5 bases). The CDR3 has 14 amino acids. The germline CDR1 and CDR2 sequences are SGHDT and YYEEEE. Between the trimmed V and J ends, which lost 2 bases and 7 bases, there was a span of 10 bases. The CDR3 protein is CASSFGTANSPLHF. For the CDR3, the DNA is TGTGCCAGCAGCTTTGGGACGGCCAATTCACCCCTCCACTTT.

The sample holds a few counts of this clonotype. The rearrangement links TRBV14 to TRBJ2-7; the D gene could be TRBD1 or TRBD2 (5 bases each). This CDR3 contains 15 residues. Germline loops: CDR1 SGHDN, CDR2 FVKESK. Trimming removed 5 bases from V and 1 base from J, with 15 bases in between. The CDR3 sequence is CASSAGTVLSYEQYF. CDR3 sequence (DNA): TGTGCCAGCAGCGCAGGGACCGTTCTGTCCTACGAGCAGTACTTC.